These T cell receptor beta chains were read from a single sample in a study of PD-L1 blockade in urothelial cancer. Only in-frame clones appear in the TCRdb table, and some are missing; sequencing was by immunoSEQ multiplex PCR. The sample carries tens of thousands of clones, roughly 76% recorded once. This sample comprised PBMCs, obtained around atezolizumab (anti-PD-L1) treatment. These receptors came from a man in his 70s with urothelial cancer. The CDR3 runs from the conserved cysteine through the conserved F or W. Each record gives: clone size, D gene, V gene, J gene, CDR3 protein, CDR3 DNA. A D gene is named only where the DNA matches it firmly. Only part of the rows carry a size: once, few, many, or a class if the clone is expanded.

clone size: once; D gene: TRBD2; V gene: TRBV5-8; J gene: TRBJ2-4; CDR3 protein: CASRVAGGSKNIQYF; CDR3 DNA: TGTGCCAGCAGGGTCGCGGGGGGCTCAAAAAACATTCAGTACTTC
clone size: -; D gene: TRBD1; V gene: TRBV6-1; J gene: TRBJ1-1; CDR3 protein: CASSLTGEAEAFF; CDR3 DNA: TGTGCCAGCAGCCTGACAGGGGAGGCTGAAGCTTTCTTT
clone size: -; D gene: -; V gene: TRBV2; J gene: TRBJ1-5; CDR3 protein: CASQSGTPTGQPQHF; CDR3 DNA: TGTGCCAGCCAATCGGGGACACCGACGGGTCAGCCCCAGCATTTT
clone size: once; D gene: -; V gene: TRBV5-1; J gene: TRBJ2-1; CDR3 protein: CASSLVAQAENEQFF; CDR3 DNA: TGCGCCAGCAGCTTGGTCGCGCAGGCAGAGAATGAGCAGTTCTTC
clone size: -; D gene: TRBD2; V gene: TRBV6-1; J gene: TRBJ2-1; CDR3 protein: CASSETLAGGPYNEQFF; CDR3 DNA: TGTGCCAGCAGTGAAACGCTAGCGGGGGGCCCCTACAATGAGCAGTTCTTC
clone size: -; D gene: -; V gene: TRBV6-5; J gene: TRBJ1-2; CDR3 protein: CASRTGRRGYTF; CDR3 DNA: TGTGCCAGCAGAACAGGGCGTCGGGGCTACACCTTC
clone size: -; D gene: -; V gene: TRBV7-2; J gene: TRBJ1-3; CDR3 protein: CAGGESGNTIYF; CDR3 DNA: TGTGCCGGGGGGGAGTCTGGAAACACCATATATTTT
clone size: few; D gene: -; V gene: TRBV18; J gene: TRBJ1-1; CDR3 protein: CASSPRRVSGTEAFF; CDR3 DNA: TGTGCCAGCTCACCACGGAGGGTAAGTGGAACTGAAGCTTTCTTT
clone size: -; D gene: -; V gene: TRBV7-8; J gene: TRBJ1-1; CDR3 protein: CASSPAGNTGTEAFF; CDR3 DNA: TGTGCCAGCAGCCCTGCCGGAAATACAGGCACTGAAGCTTTCTTT
clone size: few; D gene: -; V gene: TRBV2; J gene: TRBJ2-1; CDR3 protein: CASSERTTNNEQFF; CDR3 DNA: TGTGCCAGCAGTGAGCGGACTACCAACAATGAGCAGTTCTTC
clone size: -; D gene: -; V gene: TRBV4-1; J gene: TRBJ2-1; CDR3 protein: CASSQGERDNEQFF; CDR3 DNA: TGCGCCAGCAGCCAAGGGGAGAGAGACAATGAGCAGTTCTTC
clone size: -; D gene: -; V gene: TRBV7-2; J gene: TRBJ2-3; CDR3 protein: CASSARRDSRTDTQYF; CDR3 DNA: TGTGCCAGCAGCGCACGCCGGGACTCCCGCACAGATACGCAGTATTTT
clone size: -; D gene: TRBD1; V gene: TRBV2; J gene: TRBJ1-4; CDR3 protein: CASIPTGGVGEKLFF; CDR3 DNA: TGTGCCAGCATTCCCACAGGGGGCGTTGGAGAAAAACTGTTTTTT
clone size: -; D gene: TRBD1; V gene: TRBV5-6; J gene: TRBJ1-2; CDR3 protein: CASSWWDRSYGYTF; CDR3 DNA: TGTGCCAGCAGCTGGTGGGACAGGTCCTATGGCTACACCTTC
clone size: -; D gene: TRBD1; V gene: TRBV5-5; J gene: TRBJ2-4; CDR3 protein: CASSLGGTGPQNIQYF; CDR3 DNA: TGTGCCAGCAGCTTGGGTGGGACAGGGCCCCAAAACATTCAGTACTTC
clone size: -; D gene: -; V gene: TRBV2; J gene: TRBJ1-2; CDR3 protein: CASSEGQGGNYGYTF; CDR3 DNA: TGTGCCAGCAGTGAAGGGCAGGGCGGAAACTATGGCTACACCTTC
clone size: once; D gene: TRBD1; V gene: TRBV5-4; J gene: TRBJ1-2; CDR3 protein: CASSAGGLDYGYTF; CDR3 DNA: TGTGCCAGCAGCGCAGGGGGCTTAGACTATGGCTACACCTTC
clone size: -; D gene: TRBD1; V gene: TRBV5-1; J gene: TRBJ1-2; CDR3 protein: CASSLVGQGRSYTF; CDR3 DNA: TGCGCCAGCAGCTTGGTGGGACAGGGACGAAGCTACACCTTC
clone size: -; D gene: TRBD2; V gene: TRBV5-4; J gene: TRBJ2-3; CDR3 protein: CASSLALAGGSTDTQYF; CDR3 DNA: TGTGCCAGCAGCTTGGCACTAGCGGGGGGGAGCACAGATACGCAGTATTTT
clone size: -; D gene: -; V gene: TRBV11-3; J gene: TRBJ2-7; CDR3 protein: CASSLRASAYEQYF; CDR3 DNA: TGTGCCAGCAGCTTGAGGGCGTCCGCCTACGAGCAGTACTTC
clone size: -; D gene: -; V gene: TRBV6-1; J gene: TRBJ2-1; CDR3 protein: CASSEDSSYNEQFF; CDR3 DNA: TGTGCCAGCAGTGAGGACAGCTCCTACAATGAGCAGTTCTTC
clone size: few; D gene: -; V gene: TRBV6-1; J gene: TRBJ1-4; CDR3 protein: CASSELFFTNEKLFF; CDR3 DNA: TGTGCCAGCAGTGAATTATTCTTCACTAATGAAAAACTGTTTTTT
clone size: -; D gene: -; V gene: TRBV11-2; J gene: TRBJ2-7; CDR3 protein: CASSLGASETYEQYF; CDR3 DNA: TGTGCCAGCAGCTTAGGGGCTAGCGAGACCTACGAGCAGTACTTC
clone size: -; D gene: -; V gene: TRBV30; J gene: TRBJ1-1; CDR3 protein: CAWSPRGGRTEAFF; CDR3 DNA: TGTGCCTGGAGTCCCCGGGGGGGCCGAACTGAAGCTTTCTTT
clone size: many; D gene: -; V gene: TRBV19; J gene: TRBJ2-5; CDR3 protein: CASSRERETQYF; CDR3 DNA: TGTGCCAGTAGCCGAGAACGGGAGACCCAGTACTTC
clone size: large; D gene: TRBD1; V gene: TRBV5-6; J gene: TRBJ1-6; CDR3 protein: CASSPAANRGNSPLHF; CDR3 DNA: TGTGCCAGCAGCCCCGCGGCTAACAGGGGTAATTCACCCCTCCACTTT
clone size: -; D gene: TRBD2; V gene: TRBV14; J gene: TRBJ2-7; CDR3 protein: CASSLLAASFYEQYF; CDR3 DNA: TGTGCCAGCAGCCTACTAGCGGCTTCTTTCTACGAGCAGTACTTC
clone size: -; D gene: TRBD1; V gene: TRBV4-2; J gene: TRBJ1-5; CDR3 protein: CASSQDGTGHNQPQHF; CDR3 DNA: TGTGCCAGCAGCCAGGACGGGACAGGGCACAATCAGCCCCAGCATTTT
clone size: -; D gene: -; V gene: TRBV5-1; J gene: TRBJ1-3; CDR3 protein: CASSLGQFRNTIYF; CDR3 DNA: TGCGCCAGCAGCTTGGGACAGTTTAGAAACACCATATATTTT
clone size: -; D gene: -; V gene: TRBV11-3; J gene: TRBJ1-3; CDR3 protein: CASSSRMGASGNTIYF; CDR3 DNA: TGTGCCAGCAGCTCCCGCATGGGGGCTTCTGGAAACACCATATATTTT
clone size: few; D gene: -; V gene: TRBV5-1; J gene: TRBJ1-5; CDR3 protein: CASTDLPGNQPQHF; CDR3 DNA: TGCGCCAGCACTGACTTACCAGGCAATCAGCCCCAGCATTTT
clone size: -; D gene: -; V gene: TRBV5-5; J gene: TRBJ2-3; CDR3 protein: CASSLGRSASTDTQYF; CDR3 DNA: TGTGCCAGCAGCTTGGGTCGTAGCGCAAGCACAGATACGCAGTATTTT
clone size: -; D gene: -; V gene: TRBV18; J gene: TRBJ2-1; CDR3 protein: CASSPNADADEQFF; CDR3 DNA: TGTGCCAGCTCACCAAATGCGGATGCGGATGAGCAGTTCTTC
clone size: -; D gene: -; V gene: TRBV5-1; J gene: TRBJ2-1; CDR3 protein: CASSFHSGGYNEQFF; CDR3 DNA: TGCGCCAGCAGCTTCCATTCTGGCGGCTACAATGAGCAGTTCTTC
clone size: -; D gene: TRBD1; V gene: TRBV19; J gene: TRBJ2-7; CDR3 protein: CASSRSWGQGMVEQYF; CDR3 DNA: TGTGCCAGTAGTAGGAGCTGGGGACAGGGTATGGTCGAGCAGTACTTC
clone size: -; D gene: TRBD2; V gene: TRBV27; J gene: TRBJ2-1; CDR3 protein: CASSLSRLASEQFF; CDR3 DNA: TGTGCCAGCAGTTTATCCCGACTAGCAAGTGAGCAGTTCTTC
clone size: -; D gene: TRBD2; V gene: TRBV7-2; J gene: TRBJ2-4; CDR3 protein: CASSLEGGRNIQYF; CDR3 DNA: TGTGCCAGCAGCTTAGAGGGAGGGAGGAACATTCAGTACTTC
clone size: -; D gene: -; V gene: TRBV19; J gene: TRBJ1-1; CDR3 protein: CASSITGGVAETEAFF; CDR3 DNA: TGTGCCAGTAGTATCACGGGGGGAGTCGCAGAAACTGAAGCTTTCTTT
clone size: -; D gene: -; V gene: TRBV18; J gene: TRBJ2-1; CDR3 protein: CASSPSQNNEQFF; CDR3 DNA: TGTGCCAGCTCACCAAGTCAGAACAATGAGCAGTTCTTC
clone size: -; D gene: TRBD2; V gene: TRBV5-1; J gene: TRBJ2-3; CDR3 protein: CASSLPTGLAGDTQYF; CDR3 DNA: TGCGCCAGCAGCTTGCCCACCGGACTAGCAGGAGATACGCAGTATTTT
clone size: -; D gene: -; V gene: TRBV5-5; J gene: TRBJ1-1; CDR3 protein: CASSSGYSEAFF; CDR3 DNA: TGTGCCAGCAGCTCAGGGTACAGTGAAGCTTTCTTT
clone size: once; D gene: TRBD2; V gene: TRBV14; J gene: TRBJ2-3; CDR3 protein: CASSQDGRLALDTQYF; CDR3 DNA: TGTGCCAGCAGCCAGGACGGGCGACTAGCCTTAGATACGCAGTATTTT
clone size: -; D gene: -; V gene: TRBV19; J gene: TRBJ2-7; CDR3 protein: CASSIGVQDYEQYF; CDR3 DNA: TGTGCCAGTAGTATAGGGGTACAGGACTACGAGCAGTACTTC
clone size: few; D gene: -; V gene: TRBV6-5; J gene: TRBJ2-6; CDR3 protein: CASSYSEGAGANVLTF; CDR3 DNA: TGTGCCAGCAGTTACTCGGAAGGGGCTGGGGCCAACGTCCTGACTTTC
clone size: -; D gene: TRBD2; V gene: TRBV29-1; J gene: TRBJ2-3; CDR3 protein: CSVGDGLGTDTQYF; CDR3 DNA: TGCAGCGTTGGGGACGGACTAGGCACAGATACGCAGTATTTT
clone size: once; D gene: -; V gene: TRBV29-1; J gene: TRBJ1-1; CDR3 protein: CSVPGGLGEAFF; CDR3 DNA: TGCAGCGTCCCCGGGGGGCTGGGTGAAGCTTTCTTT
clone size: -; D gene: TRBD2; V gene: TRBV9; J gene: TRBJ2-1; CDR3 protein: CASSLLAGGNEQFF; CDR3 DNA: TGTGCCAGCAGCCTCTTAGCGGGGGGGAATGAGCAGTTCTTC
clone size: -; D gene: -; V gene: TRBV5-1; J gene: TRBJ1-1; CDR3 protein: CASSLGGMGHEAFF; CDR3 DNA: TGCGCCAGCAGCTTGGGTGGGATGGGGCATGAAGCTTTCTTT
clone size: -; D gene: -; V gene: TRBV15; J gene: TRBJ2-3; CDR3 protein: CATSRETGTDTQYF; CDR3 DNA: TGTGCCACCAGCAGAGAAACGGGAACAGATACGCAGTATTTT
clone size: -; D gene: TRBD2; V gene: TRBV5-4; J gene: TRBJ2-5; CDR3 protein: CASSGTSGAQETQYF; CDR3 DNA: TGTGCCAGCAGCGGGACTAGCGGGGCTCAAGAGACCCAGTACTTC